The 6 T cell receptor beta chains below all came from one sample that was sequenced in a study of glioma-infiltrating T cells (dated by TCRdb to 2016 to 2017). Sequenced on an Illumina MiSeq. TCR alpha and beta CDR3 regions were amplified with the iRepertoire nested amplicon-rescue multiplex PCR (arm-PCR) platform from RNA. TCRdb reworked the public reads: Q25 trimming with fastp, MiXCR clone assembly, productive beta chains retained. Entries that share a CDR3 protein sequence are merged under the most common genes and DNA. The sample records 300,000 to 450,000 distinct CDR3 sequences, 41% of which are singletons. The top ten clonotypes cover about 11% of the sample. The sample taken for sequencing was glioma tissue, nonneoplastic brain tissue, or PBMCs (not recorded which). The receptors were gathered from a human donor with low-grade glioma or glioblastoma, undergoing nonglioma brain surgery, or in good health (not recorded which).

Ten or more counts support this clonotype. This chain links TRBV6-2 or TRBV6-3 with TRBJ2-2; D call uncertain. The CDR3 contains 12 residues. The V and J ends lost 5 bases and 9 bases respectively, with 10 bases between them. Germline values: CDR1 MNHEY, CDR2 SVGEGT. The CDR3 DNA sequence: TGTGCCAGCAGTCTACAGACCCGGGAGCTGTTTTTT. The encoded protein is CASSLQTRELFF.

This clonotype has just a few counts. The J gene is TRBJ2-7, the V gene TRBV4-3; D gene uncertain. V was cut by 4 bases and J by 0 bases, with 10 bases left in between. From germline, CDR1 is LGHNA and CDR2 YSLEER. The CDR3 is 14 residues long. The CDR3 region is CASSLYDSSYEQYF. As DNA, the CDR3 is TGCGCCAGCAGCCTTTATGATAGCTCCTACGAGCAGTACTTC.

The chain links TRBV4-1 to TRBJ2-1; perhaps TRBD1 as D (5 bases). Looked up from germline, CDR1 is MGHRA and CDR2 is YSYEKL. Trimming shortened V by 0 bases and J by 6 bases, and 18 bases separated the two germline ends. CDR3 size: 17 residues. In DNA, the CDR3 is TGCGCCAGCAGCCAAGATTGGGGCAAGGTGACTTCCAATGAGCAGTTCTTC. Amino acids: CASSQDWGKVTSNEQFF.

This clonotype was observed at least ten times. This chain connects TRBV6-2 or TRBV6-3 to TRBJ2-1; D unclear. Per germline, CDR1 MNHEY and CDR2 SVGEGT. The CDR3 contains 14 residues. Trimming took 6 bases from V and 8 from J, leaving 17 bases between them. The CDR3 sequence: CASSPATLLDEQFF. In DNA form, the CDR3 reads TGTGCCAGCAGCCCCGCGACACTGTTGGATGAGCAGTTCTTC.

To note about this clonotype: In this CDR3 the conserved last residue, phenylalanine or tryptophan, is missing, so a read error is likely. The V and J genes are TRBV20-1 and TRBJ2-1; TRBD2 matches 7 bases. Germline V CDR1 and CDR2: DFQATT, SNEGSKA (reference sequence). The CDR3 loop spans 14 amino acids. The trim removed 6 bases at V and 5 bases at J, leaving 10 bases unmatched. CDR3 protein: CSAGGASGNNEQFI. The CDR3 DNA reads TGCAGTGCCGGAGGTGCTAGCGGAAACAATGAGCAGTTCATC.

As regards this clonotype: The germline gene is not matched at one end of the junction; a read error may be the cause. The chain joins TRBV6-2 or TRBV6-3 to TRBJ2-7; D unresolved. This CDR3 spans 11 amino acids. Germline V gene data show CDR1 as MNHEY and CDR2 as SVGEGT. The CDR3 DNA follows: TGTGTCAGCAGTTATGGATACGAGCAGTACTTC. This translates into CVSSYGYEQYF.